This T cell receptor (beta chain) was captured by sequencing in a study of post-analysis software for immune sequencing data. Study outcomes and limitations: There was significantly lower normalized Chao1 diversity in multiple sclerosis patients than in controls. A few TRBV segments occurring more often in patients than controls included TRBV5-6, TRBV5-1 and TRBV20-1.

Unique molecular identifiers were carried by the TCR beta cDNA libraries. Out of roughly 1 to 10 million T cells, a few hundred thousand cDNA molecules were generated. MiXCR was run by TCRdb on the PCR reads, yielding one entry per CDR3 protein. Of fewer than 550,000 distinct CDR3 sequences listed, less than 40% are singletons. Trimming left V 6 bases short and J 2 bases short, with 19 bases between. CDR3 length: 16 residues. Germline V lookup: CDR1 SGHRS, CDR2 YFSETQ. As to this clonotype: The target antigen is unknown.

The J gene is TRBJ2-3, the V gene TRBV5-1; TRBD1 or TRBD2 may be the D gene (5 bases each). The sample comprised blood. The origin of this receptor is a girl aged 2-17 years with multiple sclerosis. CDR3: CASNRGANPNTDTQYF. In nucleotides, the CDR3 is TGCGCCAGCAATCGAGGGGCCAACCCTAACACAGATACGCAGTATTTT.